This entry describes one T cell receptor (beta chain). Its antigen is still unknown. Clones were read by immunoSEQ multiplex PCR, and TCRdb kept only the in-frame ones, dropping some. In the table there are 150,000 to 200,000 clones, 75% to 95% of which are singletons. The record originates from a study of T cell responses to AZD1222 COVID-19 vaccine. Study at large: Pooling was applied to second doses at about 4 or about 12 weeks. Study findings and constraints: It should be noted that donors were predominantly white British and more often female, and clonal diversity was possibly underestimated. Spike-specific TCR breadth and depth grew following two AZD1222 doses. Within unmutated variant regions lay the reported targets of nearly half of spike-specific TCRs.

Trimming stripped 3 bases from V and 2 bases from J, with 1 base between. The germline V gene encodes CDR1 WSHSY and CDR2 SAAADI. The CDR3 contains 11 residues. This TCR was recovered from an adult in good health. The chain links TRBV10-2 to TRBJ1-1, with D uncertain. Material: peripheral blood, obtained on day 0 of AZD1222 vaccination. CDR3 DNA sequence: TGCGCCAGCAGTGAAAACACTGAAGCTTTCTTT. This codes for CASSENTEAFF.